Following are 27 T cell receptor beta chains from one sample sequenced in a study of OX40 agonist ivuxolimab in advanced cancers. The assay was immunoSEQ multiplex PCR, and TCRdb's table has in-frame clones only and misses some. Of approximately 80,000 clones in the sample, about 85% were seen once. Source: CD4+ or CD8+ T cells sorted from blood, taken in a trial of the OX40 agonist ivuxolimab. These receptors came from an adult with an advanced solid tumor such as melanoma, head and neck, liver or kidney cancer.

The chain carries TRBV4-3 and TRBJ2-7; D not resolved. The germline V and J ends were trimmed by 2 bases and 4 bases, with 9 bases remaining between them. This CDR3 spans 13 amino acids. Per germline, CDR1 LGHNA and CDR2 YSLEER. DNA of the CDR3: TGCGCCAGCAGCCAAAGTATCGTGTACGAGCAGTACTTC. Translation gives CASSQSIVYEQYF.

The gene calls are TRBV5-4 and TRBJ1-2; D unclear. Germline CDR1 is SGHNT and CDR2 is YYREEE (reference sequence). The CDR3 length is 11 residues. Deletions cut 4 bases from V and 5 bases from J, with 6 bases between. This chain's CDR3 is CASSPGYGYTF. In DNA, the CDR3 is TGTGCCAGCAGCCCGGGGTATGGCTACACCTTC.

The J gene is TRBJ2-7, the V gene TRBV28; no definite D call. The CDR3 length is 13 residues. Germline CDR1 MDHEN, CDR2 SYDVKM. V lost 5 bases to trimming and J lost 5 bases, with 13 bases between them. CDR3 coding DNA: TGTGCCAGCAGTGTCAACCTCAGGAACGAGCAGTACTTC. As protein: CASSVNLRNEQYF.

The V gene is TRBV11-2, the J gene TRBJ2-2, with TRBD2 as a possible D gene (6 bases). CDR1 SGHAT and CDR2 FQNNGV come from the germline V gene. The ends were cut back, 3 bases at V and 7 bases at J, with 12 bases in the middle. The CDR3 is 14 residues long. The CDR3 nucleotides are TGTGCCAGCAGCTTTACCGGGGAGGTCGGGGAGCTGTTTTTT. Translation: CASSFTGEVGELFF.

The genes are TRBV28 and TRBJ1-3; D gene uncertain. The CDR3 consists of 15 residues. V was pared by 4 bases and J by 3 bases, with 13 bases between. Germline CDR1 and CDR2: MDHEN and SYDVKM. The CDR3 spells CASSSGSQVGNTIYF. In DNA form, the CDR3 reads TGTGCCAGCAGTTCGGGTAGTCAGGTTGGAAACACCATATATTTT.

The rearrangement joins TRBV10-3 to TRBJ2-3; 10 nucleotides align to TRBD2. This CDR3 spans 17 amino acids. The germline CDR1 and CDR2 sequences are ENHRY and SYGVKD. The junction had 9 bases not matched to a gene; V was cut back by 2 bases and J by 4 bases. The CDR3 here is CAISEASSGSESDTQYF. CDR3 sequence (DNA): TGTGCCATCAGTGAGGCCTCTAGCGGGAGTGAATCAGATACGCAGTATTTT.

The chain links TRBV10-3 to TRBJ1-4; no definite D call. Deletions cut 2 bases from V and 4 bases from J, with 17 bases between. CDR1 and CDR2 (germline): ENHRY, SYGVKD. The CDR3 loop spans 17 amino acids. The DNA for the CDR3 is TGTGCCATCAGTGAGAAGGGTCCCACAGACTTTAATGAAAAACTGTTTTTT. This codes for CAISEKGPTDFNEKLFF.

This chain connects TRBV18 to TRBJ2-7; TRBD2 matches at 8 bases. V was clipped by 3 bases and J by 3 bases; unmatched bases: 4. In germline, CDR1 is KGHSH, CDR2 LQKENI. There are 14 residues in the CDR3. CDR3 coding DNA: TGTGCCAGCTCACCGACTAGCGAAGGCTACGAGCAGTACTTC. Translating gives CASSPTSEGYEQYF.

The genes are TRBV6-1 and TRBJ1-3; D perhaps matches TRBD1 (5 bases). Germline CDR1 reads MNHNS; CDR2 reads SASEGT. This CDR3 has 15 amino acids. Trimming cost V 6 bases and J 2 bases, with 14 bases left between them. The CDR3 nucleotides are TGTGCCAGCAGCCGTCTTCCAGGGACTGGAAACACCATATATTTT. Translation gives CASSRLPGTGNTIYF.

The rearrangement uses TRBV9 and TRBJ2-2; TRBD2 matches 9 bases. The V gene end was trimmed by 2 bases and the J gene end by 5 bases; junction bases not matched to a gene: 4. The CDR3 extends over 15 amino acids. CDR1 and CDR2 (germline): SGDLS, YYNGEE. The CDR3 DNA reads TGTGCCAGCAGCGTGTCTAGCGGGAAAACCGGGGAGCTGTTTTTT. Translating gives CASSVSSGKTGELFF.

The rearrangement links TRBV7-6 to TRBJ2-2; TRBD1 might be the D (5 bases). V lost 1 base and J 2 bases, leaving 14 bases between the germline ends. Germline lookup yields CDR1 SGHVS and CDR2 FNYEAQ. The CDR3 sequence is 17 residues long. CDR3: CASSLVPGQGNTGELFF. Written as DNA, the CDR3 is TGTGCCAGCAGCTTAGTCCCCGGGCAGGGCAACACCGGGGAGCTGTTTTTT.

This clone showed up just once. The chain has TRBV28 and TRBJ2-3; D possibly matches TRBD1 or TRBD2 (7 bases each). Looked up from germline, CDR1 is MDHEN and CDR2 is SYDVKM. Trimming took 6 bases from V and 9 from J, leaving 13 bases between them. The CDR3 sequence is 12 residues long. CDR3 protein: CASRTQGGTQYF. CDR3 sequence (DNA): TGTGCCAGCAGAACTCAGGGGGGGACGCAGTATTTT.

The genes are TRBV6-5 and TRBJ1-2, with D hard to call. The V end was cut by 0 bases, the J end by 5 bases, with 10 bases between. Germline lookup yields CDR1 MNHEY and CDR2 SVGAGI. The CDR3 runs 14 residues. The CDR3 here is CASSYSMKVYGYTF. The CDR3 region has the DNA TGTGCCAGCAGTTACTCGATGAAGGTTTATGGCTACACCTTC.

J is TRBJ2-7 and V is TRBV11-2; possibly TRBD2 for D (5 bases). Trimming removed 5 bases at V and 0 bases at J, with 14 bases between. This CDR3 has 15 residues. The germline CDR1 and CDR2 sequences are SGHAT and FQNNGV. CDR3 protein: CASSHKPDYSYEQYF. CDR3 coding DNA: TGTGCCAGCAGCCATAAACCTGACTACTCCTACGAGCAGTACTTC.

This clone was seen just once. The chain recombines TRBV27 with TRBJ1-1, with 7 bases that match TRBD1. With 3 bases clipped from V and 0 bases from J, the junction kept 10 bases outside the gene matches. Germline V gene lookup returns CDR1 MNHEY and CDR2 SMNVEV (reference sequence). The length of the CDR3 is 17 residues. The CDR3 nucleotides read TGTGCCAGCAGTTTTAGGACAGGCGACTTCATGAACACTGAAGCTTTCTTT. Encoded protein: CASSFRTGDFMNTEAFF.

V usage is TRBV28 and J usage is TRBJ2-6, with D unresolved. The ends were cut back, 8 bases at V and 4 bases at J, with 12 bases in the middle. The CDR3 runs to 14 residues. CDR1 is MDHEN, CDR2 SYDVKM, per germline. The DNA of the CDR3 is TGTGCCAGCCGAATGTTTACCGGGGCCAACGTCCTGACTTTC. Translation gives CASRMFTGANVLTF.

The chain employs TRBV2 and TRBJ2-2, with D perhaps TRBD2 (6 bases). From germline, CDR1 is SNHLY and CDR2 FYNNEI. V lost 8 bases to trimming and J lost 1 base, with 14 bases between them. The CDR3 totals 15 residues. The CDR3 sequence is CASASGTWNTGELFF. CDR3 nucleotides: TGTGCCAGCGCCTCCGGGACTTGGAACACCGGGGAGCTGTTTTTT.

The chain employs TRBV7-2 and TRBJ2-7; D is possibly TRBD2 (5 bases). Trimming stripped 0 bases from V and 3 bases from J, with 9 bases between. Looked up from germline, CDR1 is SGHTA and CDR2 is FQGNSA. The CDR3 runs 14 residues. DNA for the CDR3: TGTGCCAGCAGCTTAGCGGGAGAGTACTACGAGCAGTACTTC. Its translation: CASSLAGEYYEQYF.

This rearrangement joins TRBV19 to TRBJ1-5, with D perhaps TRBD1 (6 bases). Trimming removed 5 bases from V and 3 bases from J, with 17 bases in between. CDR3 size: 16 residues. Germline V CDR1 and CDR2: LNHDA, SQIVND (reference sequence). CDR3 sequence: CASSPGGGHNNQPQHF. The CDR3 coding sequence is TGTGCCAGTAGTCCCGGGGGGGGACATAACAATCAGCCCCAGCATTTT.

The chain employs TRBV27 and TRBJ1-1, with D tentatively TRBD1 (6 bases). CDR1 and CDR2 (germline): MNHEY, SMNVEV (reference sequence). This CDR3 comprises 16 residues. V dropped 5 bases and J dropped 4 bases, with 20 bases sitting between them. In nucleotides, the CDR3 is TGTGCCAGCAGTGTGAGACAGGCTGGGGGAGGCACTGAAGCTTTCTTT. It encodes CASSVRQAGGGTEAFF.

The chain joins TRBV18 to TRBJ1-1; a weak D match, TRBD1 (5 bases). Germline lookup yields CDR1 KGHSH and CDR2 LQKENI. Trimming stripped 3 bases from V and 1 base from J, with 9 bases between. The CDR3 runs 14 residues. CDR3 nucleotides: TGTGCCAGCTCACCCCGGGACTCGAACACTGAAGCTTTCTTT. This sequence encodes CASSPRDSNTEAFF.

J is TRBJ1-2 and V is TRBV2, with D uncertain. The CDR3 is 11 residues long. The germline CDR1 and CDR2 sequences are SNHLY and FYNNEI. V was cut by 8 bases and J by 4 bases, with 8 bases left in between. This chain's CDR3 is CASGAGYGYTF. The CDR3, as DNA: TGTGCCAGCGGAGCGGGCTATGGCTACACCTTC.

The rearrangement uses TRBV2 and TRBJ2-1; TRBD2 matches 8 bases. This CDR3 has 14 amino acids. After removal of 7 bases from V and 7 bases from J, the junction contained 9 bases not matched to a gene. The germline gives CDR1 SNHLY, CDR2 FYNNEI. CDR3 bases: TGTGCCAGCAAGAGCCGGGGGGGTTCGAATGAGCAGTTCTTC. It codes for CASKSRGGSNEQFF.

A single count supports this clone. The CDR3 reads CASSERSSGLAGGQYF. As DNA, the CDR3 is TGTGCCAGCAGTGAAAGGTCCTCTGGGCTAGCGGGGGGGCAGTACTTC. This sequence joins TRBV6-1 and TRBJ2-7; TRBD2 matches at 11 bases. The J segment lost 9 bases and the V segment lost 2 bases, leaving 12 bases of the junction unmatched. Looked up from germline, CDR1 is MNHNS and CDR2 is SASEGT. The CDR3 spans 16 residues.

V gene TRBV5-1 combines with J gene TRBJ2-1, with 7 bases matching TRBD2. CDR1 SGHRS and CDR2 YFSETQ come from the germline V gene. The length of the CDR3 is 16 residues. J gave up 0 bases and V 0 bases, and 3 bases lay outside the gene matches. CDR3: CASSLAGGGSYNEQFF. In DNA, the CDR3 is TGCGCCAGCAGCTTGGCTGGCGGGGGCTCCTACAATGAGCAGTTCTTC.

The chain couples TRBV2 to TRBJ2-5, with 7 bases fitting TRBD1. Per germline, CDR1 SNHLY and CDR2 FYNNEI. This CDR3 is built from 13 residues. Unmatched junction bases numbered 7, after V lost 8 bases and J lost 4 bases. CDR3 sequence: CASDWQGVETQYF. DNA for the CDR3: TGTGCCAGCGATTGGCAGGGGGTAGAGACCCAGTACTTC.

J is TRBJ1-4 and V is TRBV18; no clear D. The V end lost 3 bases, the J end lost 8 bases, and 10 bases lay between the germline ends. The CDR3 is 13 amino acids. CDR1 is KGHSH, CDR2 LQKENI, per germline. CDR3 nucleotide sequence: TGTGCCAGCTCACCCCGGACTGAAGAAAAACTGTTTTTT. Protein sequence: CASSPRTEEKLFF. Filled out from reference TRBV18 and TRBJ1-4, the complete variable domain reads NAGVMQNPRHLVRRRGQEARLRCSPMKGHSHVYWYRQLPEEGLKFMVYLQKENIIDESGMPKERFSAEFPKEGPSILRIQQVVRGDSAAYFCASSPRTEEKLFFGSGTQLSVL.